Below, 21 T cell receptor beta chains from the same sample are listed, as sequenced in a study of cytomegalovirus exposure and HLA in healthy donors. Primers: 60 Vbeta forward and 13 Jbeta reverse. Here immunoSEQ multiplex PCR was the method, and the copy in TCRdb shows in-frame clones only, minus some. The data hold about 130,000 clones, with 65% to 80% observed a single time. Sequencing was carried out using PBMCs. The receptors shown here come from a woman in her sixties or seventies in good health and CMV-seropositive.

There are a few counts of this clone. The chain has TRBV7-6 and TRBJ1-4; TRBD1 matches 7 bases. The V and J ends lost 5 bases and 5 bases, in that order; junction bases with no gene match: 8. Germline V gene data show CDR1 as SGHVS and CDR2 as FNYEAQ. This CDR3 spans 15 amino acids. CDR3 bases: TGTGCCAGCAGCGCCACAGGGGTTCCCAATGAAAAACTGTTTTTT. Residues: CASSATGVPNEKLFF.

The rearrangement joins TRBV9 to TRBJ1-2; D is perhaps TRBD1 (6 bases). The germline V gene has CDR1 SGDLS and CDR2 YYNGEE. V shed 0 bases and J shed 2 bases, with 11 bases lying between them. This CDR3 is built from 15 residues. Here the CDR3 reads CASSVAAGVNYGYTF. DNA for the CDR3: TGTGCCAGCAGCGTAGCGGCAGGGGTGAACTATGGCTACACCTTC.

This rearrangement joins TRBV28 to TRBJ1-2; D is uncertain. This CDR3 has 12 amino acids. V shed 5 bases and J shed 4 bases, with 8 bases lying between them. Germline V CDR1 and CDR2: MDHEN, SYDVKM. DNA of the CDR3: TGTGCCAGCAGTATCGGGAGCTATGGCTACACCTTC. Protein product: CASSIGSYGYTF.

This rearrangement joins TRBV18 to TRBJ1-2; 7 nucleotides line up with TRBD1. From germline, CDR1 is KGHSH and CDR2 LQKENI. The V and J ends lost 3 bases and 1 base, in that order; junction bases with no gene match: 2. The CDR3 runs to 14 residues. The CDR3 DNA reads TGTGCCAGCTCACCGACAGGGAGTAACTATGGCTACACCTTC. Its translation: CASSPTGSNYGYTF.

The V call is TRBV4-3, the J call TRBJ2-3, with D possibly being TRBD1 (5 bases). Germline V CDR1 and CDR2: LGHNA, YSLEER. V shed 5 bases and J shed 5 bases, with 11 bases lying between them. There are 13 residues in the CDR3. CDR3 amino acids: CASSYDRVDTQYF. The CDR3 DNA follows: TGCGCCAGCAGCTATGACAGAGTAGATACGCAGTATTTT.

V usage is TRBV9 and J usage is TRBJ2-3, with 11 nucleotides matching TRBD2. CDR3 size: 16 residues. Unmatched junction bases numbered 5, after V lost 3 bases and J lost 2 bases. The germline CDR1 and CDR2 sequences are SGDLS and YYNGEE. In nucleotides, the CDR3 is TGTGCCAGCAGCGACCGACTAGCGGGGACCACAGATACGCAGTATTTT. Its protein product is CASSDRLAGTTDTQYF.

The chain couples TRBV2 to TRBJ1-6, with a weak D call TRBD1 (6 bases). Between the trimmed V and J ends, which lost 6 bases and 7 bases, there was a span of 13 bases. Germline V gene lookup returns CDR1 SNHLY and CDR2 FYNNEI. The CDR3 loop spans 14 amino acids. The CDR3 protein is CASRKQGVNSPLHF. CDR3 in DNA: TGTGCCAGCAGAAAACAGGGTGTGAATTCACCCCTCCACTTT. The variable domain in full, with the rest retrieved from reference TRBV2 and TRBJ1-6, is EPEVTQTPSHQVTQMGQEVILRCVPISNHLYFYWYRQILGQKVEFLVSFYNNEISEKSEIFDDQFSVERPDGSNFTLKIRSTKLEDSAMYFCASRKQGVNSPLHFGNGTRLTVT.

This clone was counted a single time. V usage is TRBV21-1 and J usage is TRBJ2-7; no DNA check was done on the table's D call, TRBD1. TRBV21-1 represents a pseudogene. The CDR3 spans 18 residues. For the CDR3, the DNA is TGTGCCAGCAGTACAACAAACACCGGGACAGGGATTTCCTACGAGCAGTACTTC. Protein product: CASSTTNTGTGISYEQYF.

V is TRBV27 and J is TRBJ1-6; 7 bases map to TRBD1. After removal of 6 bases from V and 8 bases from J, the junction contained 7 bases not matched to a gene. CDR1 is MNHEY and CDR2 is SMNVEV in the germline V gene (reference sequence). This CDR3 spans 14 amino acids. The CDR3 sequence is CASRRGQGDSPLHF. CDR3 nucleotide sequence: TGTGCCAGCAGGAGGGGCCAGGGGGATTCACCCCTCCACTTT.

For this clone: The junction differs from germline at one of its ends, possibly a read error. Here the CDR3 DNA reads TGTAGTGCGAGGCTAGGGGGCGAGCAGTACTTC. This translates into CSARLGGEQYF. The gene calls are TRBV20-1 and TRBJ2-7; D is possibly TRBD1 (6 bases). The CDR3 runs to 11 residues. Germline lookup yields CDR1 DFQATT and CDR2 SNEGSKA (reference sequence).

As DNA, the CDR3 is TGTGCCAGTAGTCCGCGCAGGTTCGACGAGCAGTACTTC. It encodes CASSPRRFDEQYF. This chain uses TRBV19 with TRBJ2-7; D is ambiguous. V was trimmed by 5 bases and J by 5 bases, leaving 13 bases between them. The CDR3 runs 13 residues. From germline, CDR1 is LNHDA and CDR2 SQIVND (reference sequence).

There are a few counts of this clone. The rearrangement links TRBV18 to TRBJ2-7, with 9 bases fitting TRBD2. The CDR3 is made up of 15 amino acids. Trimming cost V 4 bases and J 5 bases; bases outside gene matches: 9. The germline CDR1 and CDR2 sequences are KGHSH and LQKENI. CDR3: CASSRGAGGLDEQYF. CDR3 coding DNA: TGTGCCAGCTCACGAGGCGCGGGAGGGCTGGACGAGCAGTACTTC.

This clone was recorded a few times. CDR3 DNA: TGTGCCAGCAGGTCCGGGACTGACACTTCTGGCTACACCTTC. This translates into CASRSGTDTSGYTF. The J gene is TRBJ1-2, the V gene TRBV2; perhaps TRBD1 as D (5 bases). The CDR3 covers 14 residues. V was trimmed by 6 bases and J by 7 bases, leaving 18 bases between them. In germline, CDR1 is SNHLY, CDR2 FYNNEI.

The rearrangement joins TRBV18 to TRBJ2-5, with a weak D call TRBD2 (6 bases). V was clipped by 7 bases and J by 7 bases, with 22 bases between them. The CDR3 extends over 15 amino acids. CDR1 KGHSH and CDR2 LQKENI come from the germline V gene. CDR3 nucleotide sequence: TGTGCCAGCTTCGAGCAAGAGATGGGAGGAGGGACCCAGTACTTC. This gives the protein CASFEQEMGGGTQYF.

The rearrangement links TRBV2 to TRBJ1-6; unclear D gene. CDR1 and CDR2 from the germline V gene are SNHLY and FYNNEI. V was pared by 3 bases and J by 8 bases, with 8 bases between. The CDR3 spans 13 residues. CDR3: CASSEGSYSPLHF. The CDR3 bases are TGTGCCAGCAGTGAGGGGAGTTATTCACCCCTCCACTTT.

The V gene is TRBV9, the J gene TRBJ1-1, with D unresolved. This CDR3 is built from 14 residues. The germline CDR1 and CDR2 sequences are SGDLS and YYNGEE. V dropped 0 bases and J dropped 1 base, with 7 bases sitting between them. In DNA, the CDR3 is TGTGCCAGCAGCGTAGGCCAGTCGAACACTGAAGCTTTCTTT. It encodes CASSVGQSNTEAFF.

This clone occurred a few times. This chain links TRBV4-3 with TRBJ2-3, with D hard to call. With 2 bases removed from V and 0 bases from J, the gap between germline ends came to 12 bases. There are 16 residues in the CDR3. Germline V CDR1 and CDR2: LGHNA, YSLEER. CDR3: CASSQLRTLSTDTQYF. The DNA of the CDR3 is TGCGCCAGCAGCCAACTAAGAACGCTTAGCACAGATACGCAGTATTTT.

The rearrangement uses TRBV5-1 and TRBJ1-4, with TRBD1 as a possible D gene (5 bases). Germline V gives CDR1 SGHRS, CDR2 YFSETQ. Trimming removed 1 base at V and 8 bases at J, with 15 bases between. The CDR3 is 15 residues long. This CDR3 is CASSLKTPGGEKLFF. The CDR3 coding sequence is TGCGCCAGCAGCTTGAAGACCCCGGGGGGGGAAAAACTGTTTTTT.

The rearrangement joins TRBV19 to TRBJ1-1; D gene uncertain. The V gene's germline CDR1 is LNHDA and CDR2 SQIVND (reference sequence). V gave up 1 base and J gave up 5 bases, with 17 bases separating them. The CDR3 runs 16 residues. CDR3: CASSIGTGWEKTEAFF. The CDR3 DNA follows: TGTGCCAGTAGTATAGGGACCGGTTGGGAGAAGACTGAAGCTTTCTTT.

The rearrangement joins TRBV9 to TRBJ1-1, with a possible D match to TRBD1 (5 bases). With 6 bases removed from V and 4 bases from J, the gap between germline ends came to 13 bases. Looked up from germline, CDR1 is SGDLS and CDR2 is YYNGEE. This CDR3 is 13 amino acids long. The DNA for the CDR3 is TGTGCCAGCAACCTAAGGGGCGGCACTGAAGCTTTCTTT. The encoded protein is CASNLRGGTEAFF.

This chain connects TRBV11-2 to TRBJ2-7, with 9 positions matching TRBD1. Germline CDR1 and CDR2: SGHAT and FQNNGV. The CDR3 spans 14 residues. V lost 0 bases and J lost 7; bases outside the gene matches: 4. This chain's CDR3 is CASSLEGTGREQYF. The CDR3, as DNA: TGTGCCAGCAGCTTAGAGGGGACAGGGCGAGAGCAGTACTTC.